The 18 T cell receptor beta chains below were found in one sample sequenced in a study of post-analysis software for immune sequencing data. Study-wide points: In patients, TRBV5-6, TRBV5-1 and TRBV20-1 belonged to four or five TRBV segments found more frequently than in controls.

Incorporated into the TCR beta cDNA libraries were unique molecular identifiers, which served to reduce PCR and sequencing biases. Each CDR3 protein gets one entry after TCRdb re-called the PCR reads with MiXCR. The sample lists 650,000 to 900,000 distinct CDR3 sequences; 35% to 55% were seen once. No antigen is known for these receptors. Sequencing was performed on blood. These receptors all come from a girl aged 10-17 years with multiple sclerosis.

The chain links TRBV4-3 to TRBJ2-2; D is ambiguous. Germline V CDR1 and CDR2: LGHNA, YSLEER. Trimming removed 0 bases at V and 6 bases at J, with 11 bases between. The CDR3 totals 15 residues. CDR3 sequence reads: CASSQEWSSSGELFF. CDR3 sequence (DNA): TGCGCCAGCAGCCAAGAGTGGTCTAGTTCCGGGGAGCTGTTTTTT.

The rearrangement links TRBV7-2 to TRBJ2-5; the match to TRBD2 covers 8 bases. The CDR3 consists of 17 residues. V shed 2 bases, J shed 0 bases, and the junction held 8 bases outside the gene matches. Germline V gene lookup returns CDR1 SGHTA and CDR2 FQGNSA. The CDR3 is CASSLLSGRGHQETQYF. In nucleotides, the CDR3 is TGTGCCAGCAGCTTACTAAGCGGGAGAGGTCACCAAGAGACCCAGTACTTC.

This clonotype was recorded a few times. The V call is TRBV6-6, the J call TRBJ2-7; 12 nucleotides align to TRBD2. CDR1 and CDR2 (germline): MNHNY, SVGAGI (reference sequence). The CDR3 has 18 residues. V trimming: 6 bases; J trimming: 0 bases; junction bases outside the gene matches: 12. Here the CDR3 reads CASSYGLAGGPNSYEQYF. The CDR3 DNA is TGTGCCAGCAGCTACGGGCTAGCGGGAGGGCCGAACTCCTACGAGCAGTACTTC.

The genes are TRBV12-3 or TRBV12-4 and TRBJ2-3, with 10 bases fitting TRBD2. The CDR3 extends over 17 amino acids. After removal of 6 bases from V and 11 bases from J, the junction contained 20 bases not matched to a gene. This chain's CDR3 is CASSRTLAGAIADVQYF. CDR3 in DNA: TGTGCCAGCAGCCGAACCCTAGCGGGAGCCATAGCAGATGTGCAGTATTTT.

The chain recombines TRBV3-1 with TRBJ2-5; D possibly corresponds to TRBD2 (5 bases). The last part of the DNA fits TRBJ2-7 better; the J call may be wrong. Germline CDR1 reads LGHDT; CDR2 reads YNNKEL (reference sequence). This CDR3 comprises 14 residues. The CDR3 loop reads CASSPEGRNYEQYF. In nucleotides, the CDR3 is TGTGCCAGCAGCCCCGAGGGAAGAAACTACGAGCAGTACTTC.

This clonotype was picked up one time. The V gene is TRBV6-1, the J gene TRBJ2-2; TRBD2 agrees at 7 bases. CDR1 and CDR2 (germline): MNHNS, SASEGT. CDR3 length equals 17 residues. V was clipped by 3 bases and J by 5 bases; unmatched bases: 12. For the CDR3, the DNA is TGTGCCAGCAGTGACCCTTTTCGGGGAGGGATAACCGGGGAGCTGTTTTTT. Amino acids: CASSDPFRGGITGELFF.

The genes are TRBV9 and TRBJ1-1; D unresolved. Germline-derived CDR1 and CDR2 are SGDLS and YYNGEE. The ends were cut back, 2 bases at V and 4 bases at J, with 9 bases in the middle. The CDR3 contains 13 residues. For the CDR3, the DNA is TGTGCCAGCAGCGTTGGGAGGAGCACTGAAGCTTTCTTT. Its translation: CASSVGRSTEAFF.

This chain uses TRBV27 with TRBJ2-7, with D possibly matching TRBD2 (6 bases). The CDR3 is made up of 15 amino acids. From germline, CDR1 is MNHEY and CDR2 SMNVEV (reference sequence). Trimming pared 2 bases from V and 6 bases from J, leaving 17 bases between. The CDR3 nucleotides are TGTGCCAGCAGTTTAAGGCCGGGAGTATGGGGCGAGCAGTACTTC. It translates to CASSLRPGVWGEQYF.

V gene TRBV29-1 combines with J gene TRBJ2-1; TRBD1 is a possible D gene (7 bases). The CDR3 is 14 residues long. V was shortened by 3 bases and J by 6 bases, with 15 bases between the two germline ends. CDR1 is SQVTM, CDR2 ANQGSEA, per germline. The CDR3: CSVEGQGGTNEQFF. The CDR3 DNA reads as TGCAGCGTTGAGGGGCAGGGGGGCACCAATGAGCAGTTCTTC.

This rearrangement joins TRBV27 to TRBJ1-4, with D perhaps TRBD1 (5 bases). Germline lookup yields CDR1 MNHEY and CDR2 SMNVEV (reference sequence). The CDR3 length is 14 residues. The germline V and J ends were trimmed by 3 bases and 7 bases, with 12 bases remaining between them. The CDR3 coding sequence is TGTGCCAGCAGTTTTGGGGGGATTGGTGAAAAACTGTTTTTT. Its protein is CASSFGGIGEKLFF.

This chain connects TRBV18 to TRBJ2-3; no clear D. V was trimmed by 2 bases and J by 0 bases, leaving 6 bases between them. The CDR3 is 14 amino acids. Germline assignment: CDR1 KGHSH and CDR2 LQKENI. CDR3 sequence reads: CASSPALSTDTQYF. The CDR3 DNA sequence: TGTGCCAGCTCACCAGCGCTTAGCACAGATACGCAGTATTTT.

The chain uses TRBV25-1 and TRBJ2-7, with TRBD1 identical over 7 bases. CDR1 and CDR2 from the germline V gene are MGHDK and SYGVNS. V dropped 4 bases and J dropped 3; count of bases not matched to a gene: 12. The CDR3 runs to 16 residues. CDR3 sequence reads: CASSVERTGSGYEQYF. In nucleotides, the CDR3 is TGTGCCAGCAGTGTGGAACGGACAGGTTCAGGCTACGAGCAGTACTTC.

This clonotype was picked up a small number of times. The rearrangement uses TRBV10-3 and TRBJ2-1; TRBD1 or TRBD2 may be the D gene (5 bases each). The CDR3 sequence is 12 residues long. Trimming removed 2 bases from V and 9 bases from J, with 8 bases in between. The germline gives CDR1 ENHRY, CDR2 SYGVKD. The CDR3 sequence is CAISEGDGEQFF. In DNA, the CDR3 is TGTGCCATCAGTGAGGGGGACGGTGAGCAGTTCTTC.

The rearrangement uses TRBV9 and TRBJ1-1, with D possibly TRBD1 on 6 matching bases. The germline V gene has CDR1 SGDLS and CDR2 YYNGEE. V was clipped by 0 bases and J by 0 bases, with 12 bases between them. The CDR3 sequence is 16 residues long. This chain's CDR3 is CASSVGTDALNTEAFF. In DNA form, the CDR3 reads TGTGCCAGCAGCGTAGGGACAGACGCTCTGAACACTGAAGCTTTCTTT.

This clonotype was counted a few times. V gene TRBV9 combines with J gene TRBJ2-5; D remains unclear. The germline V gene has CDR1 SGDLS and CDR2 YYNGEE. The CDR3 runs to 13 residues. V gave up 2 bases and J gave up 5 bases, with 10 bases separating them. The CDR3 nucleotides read TGTGCCAGCAGCGTTAATGGGCGCGAGACCCAGTACTTC. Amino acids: CASSVNGRETQYF.

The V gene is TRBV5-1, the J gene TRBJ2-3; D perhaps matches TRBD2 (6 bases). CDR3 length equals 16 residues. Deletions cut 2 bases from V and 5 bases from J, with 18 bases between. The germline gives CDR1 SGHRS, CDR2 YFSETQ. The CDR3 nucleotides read TGCGCCAGCAGCTTAGAATGGCGGGATAGCGGAGATACGCAGTATTTT. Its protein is CASSLEWRDSGDTQYF.

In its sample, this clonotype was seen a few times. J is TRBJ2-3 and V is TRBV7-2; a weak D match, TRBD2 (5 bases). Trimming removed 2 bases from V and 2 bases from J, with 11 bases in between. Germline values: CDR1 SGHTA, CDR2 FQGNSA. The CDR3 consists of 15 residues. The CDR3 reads CASSLIQRLTDTQYF. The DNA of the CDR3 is TGTGCCAGCAGCTTAATTCAGCGGCTCACAGATACGCAGTATTTT.

In nucleotides, the CDR3 is TGTGCCAGCAGTTCCTTCGGGACTTTTCAAGAGACCCAGTACTTC. Translated, it gives CASSSFGTFQETQYF. The chain uses TRBV6-2 or TRBV6-3 and TRBJ2-7; D may be TRBD2 (6 bases). Near its end, the DNA agrees better with TRBJ2-5, so the J call may be wrong. CDR1 is MNHEY, CDR2 SVGEGT, per germline. The CDR3 is 15 residues long.